Sequencing of this T cell receptor beta chain was carried out in a study of PD-1 blockade in classical Hodgkin lymphoma. This clone has a handful of counts. Clones were read by immunoSEQ multiplex PCR, and TCRdb kept only the in-frame ones, dropping some. The sample carries under 40,000 clones, over 65% recorded once. In germline, CDR1 is SGHTA, CDR2 FQGNSA. This CDR3 is 15 amino acids long. V lost 5 bases and J lost 2; bases outside the gene matches: 8. Every patient relapsed after autologous stem cell transplantation, and brentuximab vedotin exposure varied. The genes are TRBV7-2 and TRBJ2-7; TRBD2 agrees at 8 bases. Sequencing used peripheral blood mononuclear cells (PBMCs), obtained before the second cycle of nivolumab. The receptor was derived from a human donor with classical Hodgkin lymphoma. This CDR3 reads CASSIFSGEAYEQYF. As DNA, the CDR3 is TGTGCCAGCAGCATTTTTAGCGGGGAAGCCTACGAGCAGTACTTC.